The 13 T cell receptor beta chains reported below all come from one sample, sequenced in a study of blood T cell repertoires in COVID-19. Profiling relied on immunoSEQ multiplex PCR, and the TCRdb table lists in-frame clones only, not all of them. The repertoire consists of a few hundred thousand clones, with roughly 90% occurring once and the leading ten covering 1.7%. Sequencing was carried out using PBMCs or T cells enriched from blood (not recorded which). Every receptor here comes from a woman under 30 with acute COVID-19.

V usage is TRBV3-1 (or the pseudogene TRBV3-2) and J usage is TRBJ1-1, with a weak D call TRBD1 (5 bases). There are 14 residues in the CDR3. Deletions cut 3 bases from V and 1 base from J, with 9 bases between. The V gene's germline CDR1 is LGHDT and CDR2 YNNKEL (reference sequence). The CDR3 bases are TGTGCCAGCAGCCATAGAGACAGGAACACTGAAGCTTTCTTT. Its translation: CASSHRDRNTEAFF.

This sequence joins TRBV6-5 and TRBJ2-3; 7 bases fit TRBD2. With V trimmed by 2 bases and J by 4 bases, 6 bases remained unmatched. The CDR3 totals 15 residues. CDR1 and CDR2 (germline): MNHEY, SVGAGI. CDR3 DNA sequence: TGTGCCAGCAGTTACCGGTTGGGGGGGGCAGATACGCAGTATTTT. Translation: CASSYRLGGADTQYF.

The genes are TRBV28 and TRBJ1-2; D is possibly TRBD1 (5 bases). The CDR3 has 14 residues. V lost 3 bases and J 4 bases, leaving 12 bases between the germline ends. The germline gives CDR1 MDHEN, CDR2 SYDVKM. The CDR3 region is CASSFRAAFYGYTF. The CDR3 DNA follows: TGTGCCAGCAGTTTCAGGGCAGCCTTCTATGGCTACACCTTC.

This chain links TRBV2 with TRBJ2-2, with D perhaps matching TRBD1 (5 bases). The germline V gene encodes CDR1 SNHLY and CDR2 FYNNEI. The V gene lost 7 bases and the J gene lost 7 bases, with 16 bases spanning the gap. The CDR3 runs 14 residues. CDR3 nucleotide sequence: TGTGCCAGCACTCAGACAGCCCAGGGCGGGGAGCTGTTTTTT. Translation: CASTQTAQGGELFF.

The V call is TRBV5-1, the J call TRBJ1-2; possible D gene TRBD1, 5 bases. The CDR3 is made up of 12 amino acids. Trimming removed 4 bases at V and 8 bases at J, with 12 bases between. Looked up from germline, CDR1 is SGHRS and CDR2 is YFSETQ. The CDR3 is CASSPDKEGYTF. The CDR3 region has the DNA TGCGCCAGCAGCCCGGACAAAGAAGGCTACACCTTC. The complete variable domain, with remaining parts taken from reference TRBV5-1 and TRBJ1-2, reads KAGVTQTPRYLIKTRGQQVTLSCSPISGHRSVSWYQQTPGQGLQFLFEYFSETQRNKGNFPGRFSGRQFSNSRSEMNVSTLELGDSALYLCASSPDKEGYTFGSGTRLTVV.

This clone was seen a single time. The chain employs TRBV5-8 and TRBJ1-2, with 11 bases identical to TRBD1. With 3 bases clipped from V and 8 bases from J, the junction kept 9 bases outside the gene matches. CDR3 length: 15 residues. From germline, CDR1 is SGHTS and CDR2 YDEGEE. The CDR3 nucleotides read TGTGCCAGCAGCTCCTACGGGACAGGGGGTTCAGGCTACACCTTC. Its protein product is CASSSYGTGGSGYTF.

V is TRBV5-1 and J is TRBJ2-1, with TRBD1 matching 7 bases. Trimming cost V 0 bases and J 8 bases; bases outside gene matches: 14. CDR3 length equals 17 residues. Germline CDR1 is SGHRS and CDR2 is YFSETQ. The CDR3 DNA reads TGCGCCAGCAGCTTGGCCCCTGTTGGGCTCCAGGGGGATGAGCAGTTCTTC. It yields the protein CASSLAPVGLQGDEQFF. Full variable domain (remainder filled in from reference TRBV5-1 and TRBJ2-1): KAGVTQTPRYLIKTRGQQVTLSCSPISGHRSVSWYQQTPGQGLQFLFEYFSETQRNKGNFPGRFSGRQFSNSRSEMNVSTLELGDSALYLCASSLAPVGLQGDEQFFGPGTRLTVL.

V usage is TRBV2 and J usage is TRBJ1-1; 7 nucleotides match TRBD1. Losses at the gene ends were 10 bases for V and 0 bases for J; bases not matched to a gene: 8. This CDR3 has 14 amino acids. Germline lookup yields CDR1 SNHLY and CDR2 FYNNEI. CDR3 amino acids: CAIGTELLNTEAFF. In DNA, the CDR3 is TGTGCCATAGGGACAGAACTCTTGAACACTGAAGCTTTCTTT.

This clone showed up just a few times. This chain links TRBV20-1 with TRBJ2-7; 10 bases map to TRBD1. V dropped 3 bases and J dropped 2; count of bases not matched to a gene: 7. In germline, CDR1 is DFQATT, CDR2 SNEGSKA (reference sequence). The CDR3 is 15 amino acids. CDR3 nucleotides: TGCAGTGCTAGTAGGGGACAGGGGTTTACCTACGAGCAGTACTTC. This codes for CSASRGQGFTYEQYF.

CDR3 residues: CASSLSPGGGEQYF. The CDR3 DNA is TGTGCCAGCAGTTTATCTCCGGGAGGAGGCGAGCAGTACTTC. V gene TRBV28 combines with J gene TRBJ2-7, with 7 bases matching TRBD2. CDR1 and CDR2 (germline): MDHEN, SYDVKM. J was trimmed by 6 bases and V by 1 base; bases with no gene match: 6. The length of the CDR3 is 14 residues.

In DNA form, the CDR3 reads TGCGCCAGCAGCCACTTCACTAGCGGGACCAATGAGCAGTTCTTC. It is translated as CASSHFTSGTNEQFF. V and J are TRBV4-1 and TRBJ2-1; 10 nucleotides align to TRBD2. Germline CDR1 MGHRA, CDR2 YSYEKL. The CDR3 extends over 15 amino acids. Trimming at V came to 3 bases and at J to 6 bases, leaving 5 bases not matched to a gene.

The chain carries TRBV5-1 and TRBJ1-4, with 7 bases aligning to TRBD1. Unmatched junction bases numbered 10, after V lost 4 bases and J lost 7 bases. Germline assignment: CDR1 SGHRS and CDR2 YFSETQ. CDR3 length equals 15 residues. The CDR3 loop reads CASSQARGPTEKLFF. DNA for the CDR3: TGCGCCAGCAGCCAGGCAAGGGGGCCCACTGAAAAACTGTTTTTT.

About this clone itself: The junction and the germline gene differ at one end; a read error may be behind it. The gene calls are TRBV6-1 and TRBJ1-4; 7 bases fit TRBD1. From germline, CDR1 is MNHNS and CDR2 SASEGT. This CDR3 is 18 amino acids long. The CDR3 loop reads CASSEGTEGTWGNEKLFF. The CDR3 DNA is TGTGCCAGCAGCGAAGGGACAGAGGGGACGTGGGGAAATGAAAAACTGTTTTTT.